What follows are 2 T cell receptor beta chains derived from one specimen sequenced in a study of prognosis after radiotherapy for stage I lung cancer. Two-round multiplex PCR, the amplification method, yielded TCR beta CDR3 from genomic DNA. First-round PCR used primers specific to each TRBV and TRBJ gene. TCRdb re-called the multiplex PCR reads with MiXCR, one entry per CDR3 protein. The table includes 50,000 to 75,000 distinct CDR3 sequences, roughly 29% detected once. The input for sequencing was PBMCs, taken before or after stereotactic body radiation therapy (not recorded which). Receptors originate from a donor over 45 with non-small cell lung cancer.

This clonotype was recorded many times. The chain combines TRBV7-9 with TRBJ2-5, with 7 bases lining up with TRBD2. The ends lost 5 bases at V and 3 bases at J; junction bases unmatched: 9. The CDR3 is 15 amino acids. From germline, CDR1 is SEHNR and CDR2 FQNEAQ (reference sequence). The chain's CDR3 is CASSPPRAGEETQYF. The CDR3 DNA is TGTGCCAGCAGCCCACCCCGGGCGGGGGAAGAGACCCAGTACTTC.

In regard to this clonotype: A much larger clonotype is one base distant, so this may be a read error. The chain employs TRBV30 and TRBJ2-3; the match to TRBD2 covers 8 bases. CDR3 length: 15 residues. With 4 bases clipped from V and 2 bases from J, the junction kept 8 bases outside the gene matches. Germline V gene lookup returns CDR1 GTSNPN and CDR2 SVGIG (reference sequence). The DNA of the CDR3 is TGTGCCTGGATAGCGGGGCTTACTAACACAGATACGCAGTATTTT. Encoded protein: CAWIAGLTNTDTQYF. Supplemented by reference TRBV30 and TRBJ2-3, the full variable domain reads SQTIHQWPATLVQPVGSPLSLECTVEGTSNPNLYWYRQAAGRGLQLLFYSVGIGQISSEVPQNLSASRPQDRQFILSSKKLLLSDSGFYLCAWIAGLTNTDTQYFGPGTRLTVL.